Following are 25 T cell receptor beta chains from one sample sequenced in a study of blood T cell repertoires in COVID-19. Repertoires were generated with immunoSEQ multiplex PCR, while TCRdb's copy carries only in-frame clones and drops some. The sample lists about 140,000 clones, approximately 85% occurring once. Specimen: peripheral blood. The source is an elderly woman with acute or convalescent COVID-19.

The rearrangement links TRBV15 to TRBJ2-3, with D perhaps matching TRBD1 (6 bases). The germline CDR1 and CDR2 sequences are LNHNV and YYDKDF (reference sequence). The CDR3 runs 17 residues. Trimming took off 0 bases at V and 6 bases at J, with 19 bases between the two ends. CDR3 bases: TGTGCCACCAGCAGAGATAACAGGGCGAGGAGATGGGATACGCAGTATTTT. This sequence encodes CATSRDNRARRWDTQYF.

The rearrangement uses TRBV6-5 and TRBJ1-2; D gene ambiguous. Germline-derived CDR1 and CDR2 are MNHEY and SVGAGI. Trimming removed 7 bases at V and 2 bases at J, with 11 bases between. The CDR3 extends over 13 amino acids. The CDR3 reads CASIGTLNYGYTF. CDR3 DNA sequence: TGTGCCAGCATTGGCACCCTCAACTATGGCTACACCTTC.

V gene TRBV7-8 combines with J gene TRBJ2-7; 9 nucleotides match TRBD1. J gave up 4 bases and V 5 bases, and 12 bases lay outside the gene matches. Germline CDR1 reads SGHVS; CDR2 reads FQNEAQ. The CDR3 length is 16 residues. The CDR3 spells CASSARRDRVIYEQYF. The CDR3 coding sequence is TGTGCCAGCAGCGCTCGTCGGGACAGGGTAATTTACGAGCAGTACTTC. Filled out from reference TRBV7-8 and TRBJ2-7, the complete variable domain reads GAGVSQSPRYKVAKRGQDVALRCDPISGHVSLFWYQQALGQGPEFLTYFQNEAQLDKSGLPSDRFFAERPEGSVSTLKIQRTQQEDSAVYLCASSARRDRVIYEQYFGPGTRLTVT.

The CDR3 protein is CASSSYSPDTQYF. The DNA for the CDR3 is TGTGCCAGCAGTTCTTATTCCCCAGATACGCAGTATTTT. The chain recombines TRBV28 with TRBJ2-3; D is unclear. The germline V gene has CDR1 MDHEN and CDR2 SYDVKM. V lost 4 bases and J lost 4, with 9 bases in between. CDR3 length: 13 residues.

The chain employs TRBV6-1 and TRBJ1-6; 7 bases agree with TRBD1. Germline V gives CDR1 MNHNS, CDR2 SASEGT. The CDR3 is 14 residues long. V lost 3 bases, J lost 7 bases, and 3 bases stayed unmatched. CDR3 coding DNA: TGTGCCAGCAGTGATCAGGGGGTGAATTCACCCCTCCACTTT. Protein: CASSDQGVNSPLHF.

The V gene is TRBV4-1, the J gene TRBJ2-5, with TRBD2 matching 13 bases. The CDR3 is 17 residues long. Trimming cost V 0 bases and J 7 bases; bases outside gene matches: 8. From germline, CDR1 is MGHRA and CDR2 YSYEKL. Written as DNA, the CDR3 is TGCGCCAGCAGCCAAGAAGGGGGACTAGCGGGATTGGGGACCCAGTACTTC. Protein: CASSQEGGLAGLGTQYF.

The chain has TRBV4-1 and TRBJ2-3, with TRBD2 identical over 8 bases. Germline trimming cut 6 bases from V and 5 bases from J; bases unmatched to any gene: 7. The CDR3 contains 14 residues. The germline V gene encodes CDR1 MGHRA and CDR2 YSYEKL. The chain's CDR3 is CASSPRGGIDTQYF. CDR3 in DNA: TGCGCCAGCAGTCCTCGGGGGGGAATAGATACGCAGTATTTT.

The V call is TRBV19, the J call TRBJ1-1; D not resolved. Germline CDR1 and CDR2: LNHDA and SQIVND (reference sequence). V lost 2 bases to trimming and J lost 5 bases, with 12 bases between them. CDR3 size: 14 residues. For the CDR3, the DNA is TGTGCCAGTAGTATACGTCCAGGTCGAACTGAAGCTTTCTTT. Translating it yields CASSIRPGRTEAFF.

The chain couples TRBV4-1 to TRBJ2-2; the D gene is possibly TRBD1 (5 bases). The CDR3 consists of 17 residues. The germline V gene encodes CDR1 MGHRA and CDR2 YSYEKL. V was clipped by 3 bases and J by 2 bases, with 16 bases between them. The CDR3 DNA reads as TGCGCCAGCAGCCAGGGGCCGCACCGCCGAAACACCGGGGAGCTGTTTTTT. Translating gives CASSQGPHRRNTGELFF.

J is TRBJ2-3 and V is TRBV4-1; no reliable D call. The ends were cut back, 1 base at V and 3 bases at J, with 8 bases in the middle. The germline gives CDR1 MGHRA, CDR2 YSYEKL. This CDR3 is 14 amino acids long. In DNA form, the CDR3 reads TGCGCCAGCAGCCAAGGTAGAGCGACAGATACGCAGTATTTT. Encoded protein: CASSQGRATDTQYF.

At least ten counts were recorded for this clone. Written as DNA, the CDR3 is TGTGCCAGCAGTGAACTAGCGGGGGGGTTTGATACGCAGTATTTT. This codes for CASSELAGGFDTQYF. The V and J genes are TRBV2 and TRBJ2-3, with 12 bases fitting TRBD2. V trimming: 2 bases; J trimming: 6 bases; junction bases outside the gene matches: 3. The germline gives CDR1 SNHLY, CDR2 FYNNEI. This CDR3 comprises 15 residues.

The CDR3 DNA reads TGTGCTTCAGCAGGTTCAGGAGGTGGCTACACCTTC. Amino acid sequence: CASAGSGGGYTF. The gene calls are TRBV3-1 (or the pseudogene TRBV3-2) and TRBJ1-2; D is unresolved. Germline V gene lookup returns CDR1 LGHDT and CDR2 YNNKEL (reference sequence). The CDR3 consists of 12 residues.

V is TRBV7-2 and J is TRBJ1-3; no clear D. This CDR3 comprises 15 residues. The germline gives CDR1 SGHTA, CDR2 FQGNSA. The V gene lost 1 base and the J gene lost 0 bases, with 7 bases spanning the gap. CDR3 sequence: CASSLGRSSGNTIYF. For the CDR3, the DNA is TGTGCCAGCAGCTTAGGACGGAGCTCTGGAAACACCATATATTTT.

This chain joins TRBV5-1 and TRBJ1-3, with D possibly TRBD1 on 5 matching bases. The CDR3 length is 15 residues. V was shortened by 4 bases and J by 0 bases, with 11 bases between the two germline ends. Germline values: CDR1 SGHRS, CDR2 YFSETQ. The CDR3 is CASSPSGVSGNTIYF. The CDR3 nucleotides read TGCGCCAGCAGCCCTTCGGGGGTCTCTGGAAACACCATATATTTT. Using reference TRBV5-1 and TRBJ1-3 for the parts outside the CDR3, the full variable domain is KAGVTQTPRYLIKTRGQQVTLSCSPISGHRSVSWYQQTPGQGLQFLFEYFSETQRNKGNFPGRFSGRQFSNSRSEMNVSTLELGDSALYLCASSPSGVSGNTIYFGEGSWLTVV.

The chain is built from TRBV11-2 and TRBJ2-1; 8 nucleotides align to TRBD2. The trim removed 2 bases at V and 5 bases at J, leaving 8 bases unmatched. CDR1 is SGHAT, CDR2 FQNNGV, per germline. CDR3 size: 16 residues. CDR3 sequence: CASSLLRRGVNNEQFF. The CDR3 nucleotides read TGTGCCAGCAGCTTACTCCGGCGGGGGGTAAACAATGAGCAGTTCTTC.

The chain employs TRBV6-6 and TRBJ1-4; TRBD1 is a possible D gene (6 bases). In germline, CDR1 is MNHNY, CDR2 SVGAGI (reference sequence). V lost 6 bases, J lost 8 bases, and 19 bases lay in between. There are 15 residues in the CDR3. CDR3 coding DNA: TGTGCCAGCAGGCCCCGGTTGGGGGCGACAGAAAAACTGTTTTTT. Translated, it gives CASRPRLGATEKLFF.

The chain links TRBV5-1 to TRBJ2-7; 9 positions match TRBD2. The V segment lost 0 bases and the J segment 3 bases; nucleotides outside the gene matches: 10. The CDR3 contains 17 residues. Germline CDR1 SGHRS, CDR2 YFSETQ. This chain's CDR3 is CASSLEPPGTSIYEQYF. CDR3 sequence (DNA): TGCGCCAGCAGCTTGGAACCCCCCGGGACTAGCATCTACGAGCAGTACTTC.

The chain combines TRBV20-1 with TRBJ2-1; D is ambiguous. The CDR3 covers 11 residues. Germline CDR1 is DFQATT and CDR2 is SNEGSKA (reference sequence). V gave up 3 bases and J gave up 7 bases, with 7 bases separating them. The CDR3: CSASGVNEQFF. CDR3 coding DNA: TGCAGTGCTAGCGGTGTTAATGAGCAGTTCTTC.

The CDR3 region is CASSIARSRGLKRQPQHF. For the CDR3, the DNA is TGTGCCAGTAGTATAGCGAGAAGCAGGGGTCTAAAAAGGCAGCCCCAGCATTTT. This sequence joins TRBV19 and TRBJ1-5; tentatively, D is TRBD1 (6 bases). This CDR3 has 18 residues. The V gene's germline CDR1 is LNHDA and CDR2 SQIVND (reference sequence). V was trimmed by 1 base and J by 7 bases, leaving 23 bases between them.

The chain joins TRBV11-2 to TRBJ1-2, with D possibly TRBD1 on 6 matching bases. Germline loops: CDR1 SGHAT, CDR2 FQNNGV. Trimming cost V 6 bases and J 8 bases, with 19 bases left between them. The CDR3 runs 14 residues. Here the CDR3 reads CASRSQRGRLGYTF. CDR3 DNA: TGTGCCAGCAGATCACAGCGGGGGCGCTTGGGCTACACCTTC.

The chain carries TRBV28 and TRBJ2-4; D unresolved. V shed 0 bases and J shed 0 bases, with 12 bases lying between them. CDR3 length: 17 residues. CDR1 and CDR2 from the germline V gene are MDHEN and SYDVKM. The CDR3: CASSLWSLRRAKNIQYF. CDR3 DNA: TGTGCCAGCAGTTTATGGAGTTTGCGGAGAGCCAAAAACATTCAGTACTTC.

The chain couples TRBV19 to TRBJ1-6; 8 bases map to TRBD1. Germline V gene data show CDR1 as LNHDA and CDR2 as SQIVND (reference sequence). J gave up 6 bases and V 11 bases, and 6 bases lay outside the gene matches. This CDR3 contains 13 residues. The CDR3 reads CACGTGPNSPLHF. The CDR3 coding sequence is TGTGCCTGCGGGACAGGACCTAATTCACCCCTCCACTTT. The entire variable domain, with the rest obtained from reference TRBV19 and TRBJ1-6, is as follows: DGGITQSPKYLFRKEGQNVTLSCEQNLNHDAMYWYRQDPGQGLRLIYYSQIVNDFQKGDIAEGYSVSREKKESFPLTVTSAQKNPTAFYLCACGTGPNSPLHFGNGTRLTVT.

This chain uses TRBV9 with TRBJ2-7, with 9 bases matching TRBD2. This CDR3 has 15 amino acids. Trimming at V came to 4 bases and at J to 9 bases, leaving 14 bases not matched to a gene. Germline-derived CDR1 and CDR2 are SGDLS and YYNGEE. CDR3 residues: CASSPYGTSPDGQYF. CDR3 bases: TGTGCCAGCAGCCCCTACGGGACTAGCCCGGACGGGCAGTACTTC.

This clone was observed once. The chain employs TRBV19 and TRBJ2-1; 7 bases are a match to TRBD2. Germline lookup yields CDR1 LNHDA and CDR2 SQIVND (reference sequence). Trimming took 10 bases from V and 5 from J; bases not matched to a gene: 14. The CDR3 is 15 amino acids. In DNA, the CDR3 is TGTGCCACCAATTTGGGCACTAGCGTTGACAATGAGCAGTTCTTC. This gives the protein CATNLGTSVDNEQFF.

V and J are TRBV5-4 and TRBJ1-6; 12 nucleotides agree with TRBD1. The V gene end was trimmed by 3 bases and the J gene end by 10 bases; junction bases not matched to a gene: 8. The CDR3 loop spans 16 amino acids. Germline-derived CDR1 and CDR2 are SGHNT and YYREEE (reference sequence). CDR3 sequence: CASSWEGQGAQSPLHF. CDR3 nucleotides: TGTGCCAGCAGCTGGGAGGGACAGGGGGCGCAATCACCCCTCCACTTT.